A single sample gave rise to the 7 T cell receptor beta chains below, sequenced in a study of blood T cell repertoires in COVID-19. The method was immunoSEQ multiplex PCR; TCRdb's version includes in-frame clones alone and lacks a portion of them. The top ten clones hold roughly 1.5% of a sample with 150,000 to 180,000 clones, nearly 80% of them seen once. Input material: peripheral blood. The receptors come from a man at least 80 years old with acute or convalescent COVID-19.

This clone was counted only a few times. The gene calls are TRBV3-1 (or the pseudogene TRBV3-2) and TRBJ1-1; D gene ambiguous. V dropped 1 base and J dropped 10 bases, with 19 bases sitting between them. CDR1 is LGHDT and CDR2 is YNNKEL in the germline V gene (reference sequence). The CDR3 consists of 15 residues. The DNA of the CDR3 is TGTGCCAGCAGCCAAGGGGTGCCCCTATCAGGTGGAGCTTTCTTT. Amino acid sequence: CASSQGVPLSGGAFF.

This chain joins TRBV2 and TRBJ1-2; D may be TRBD1 (6 bases). The V end was cut by 5 bases, the J end by 4 bases, with 17 bases between. The CDR3 has 15 amino acids. Germline CDR1 reads SNHLY; CDR2 reads FYNNEI. In DNA, the CDR3 is TGTGCCAGCAGTAAAGGGGGGAGGGAGGGCTATGGCTACACCTTC. Its protein product is CASSKGGREGYGYTF.

The chain couples TRBV19 to TRBJ1-1; possibly TRBD1 for D (5 bases). This CDR3 comprises 15 residues. V dropped 11 bases and J dropped 3 bases, with 22 bases sitting between them. Per germline, CDR1 LNHDA and CDR2 SQIVND (reference sequence). CDR3 amino acids: CASFGTPNGHTEAFF. CDR3 nucleotide sequence: TGTGCCTCATTCGGGACTCCTAATGGGCACACTGAAGCTTTCTTT.

This clone was seen only once. J is TRBJ2-1 and V is TRBV5-1, with D perhaps matching TRBD1 (5 bases). The CDR3 is made up of 14 amino acids. V dropped 0 bases and J dropped 5 bases, with 9 bases sitting between them. The V gene's germline CDR1 is SGHRS and CDR2 YFSETQ. CDR3 nucleotides: TGCGCCAGCAGCTTGGCTACCAGGGACAATGAGCAGTTCTTC. Translated, it gives CASSLATRDNEQFF. The full variable domain, completed using reference TRBV5-1 and TRBJ2-1, is KAGVTQTPRYLIKTRGQQVTLSCSPISGHRSVSWYQQTPGQGLQFLFEYFSETQRNKGNFPGRFSGRQFSNSRSEMNVSTLELGDSALYLCASSLATRDNEQFFGPGTRLTVL.

V usage is TRBV7-8 and J usage is TRBJ1-1; TRBD1 might be the D (5 bases). CDR1 is SGHVS and CDR2 is FQNEAQ in the germline V gene. Trimming removed 0 bases at V and 3 bases at J, with 8 bases between. The CDR3 has 14 residues. The CDR3 protein is CASSLAGGYTEAFF. CDR3 DNA: TGTGCCAGCAGCTTAGCTGGGGGGTACACTGAAGCTTTCTTT. Full variable domain (remainder filled in from reference TRBV7-8 and TRBJ1-1): GAGVSQSPRYKVAKRGQDVALRCDPISGHVSLFWYQQALGQGPEFLTYFQNEAQLDKSGLPSDRFFAERPEGSVSTLKIQRTQQEDSAVYLCASSLAGGYTEAFFGQGTRLTVV.

The chain combines TRBV19 with TRBJ1-1, with TRBD1 identical over 9 bases. The CDR3 covers 14 residues. The ends lost 6 bases at V and 2 bases at J; junction bases unmatched: 4. Germline lookup yields CDR1 LNHDA and CDR2 SQIVND (reference sequence). DNA of the CDR3: TGTGCCAGTAGCGCACAGGGGGCCAACACTGAAGCTTTCTTT. This sequence encodes CASSAQGANTEAFF. Full variable domain (outside the CDR3, taken from reference TRBV19 and TRBJ1-1): DGGITQSPKYLFRKEGQNVTLSCEQNLNHDAMYWYRQDPGQGLRLIYYSQIVNDFQKGDIAEGYSVSREKKESFPLTVTSAQKNPTAFYLCASSAQGANTEAFFGQGTRLTVV.

The chain uses TRBV4-3 and TRBJ1-2; D not certain. Germline loops: CDR1 LGHNA, CDR2 YSLEER. V lost 5 bases to trimming and J lost 10 bases, with 14 bases between them. This CDR3 contains 12 residues. Here the CDR3 reads CASSFGRVDYTF. CDR3 coding DNA: TGCGCCAGCAGCTTTGGCCGTGTTGACTACACCTTC.